The 10 T cell receptor beta chains in this list originate from one sample, sequenced in a study of T cell responses to AZD1222 COVID-19 vaccine. Sequenced by immunoSEQ multiplex PCR; TCRdb stores in-frame clones only, minus some. The sample lists about 79,000 clones, approximately 90% seen once, with about 28% in the top ten. The input for sequencing was peripheral blood, taken 28 days after the second AZD1222 dose. The receptors derive from an adult who received the AZD1222 COVID-19 vaccine.

The chain links TRBV7-9 to TRBJ2-1; 7 bases fit TRBD2. The CDR3 is 16 amino acids. V trimming: 4 bases; J trimming: 6 bases; junction bases outside the gene matches: 12. Germline V gives CDR1 SEHNR, CDR2 FQNEAQ (reference sequence). CDR3 amino acids: CASSSQTGGTINEQFF. DNA of the CDR3: TGTGCCAGCAGCTCCCAAACGGGGGGAACAATCAATGAGCAGTTCTTC.

J is TRBJ2-5 and V is TRBV18; 8 nucleotides match TRBD2. This CDR3 has 14 amino acids. The V and J ends lost 8 bases and 1 base, in that order; junction bases with no gene match: 6. In germline, CDR1 is KGHSH, CDR2 LQKENI. CDR3 sequence reads: CASPGGMVQETQYF. Here the CDR3 DNA reads TGTGCCAGCCCGGGGGGGATGGTCCAAGAGACCCAGTACTTC.

The V call is TRBV11-2, the J call TRBJ2-5; 13 nucleotides align to TRBD2. The CDR3 runs 17 residues. Germline V gives CDR1 SGHAT, CDR2 FQNNGV. J lost 4 bases, V lost 1 base, and 6 bases had no gene match. Written as DNA, the CDR3 is TGTGCCAGCAGCTTAGCACTAGCGGGAGGGCCGGGAGAGACCCAGTACTTC. It yields the protein CASSLALAGGPGETQYF. The complete variable domain, with remaining parts taken from reference TRBV11-2 and TRBJ2-5, reads EAGVAQSPRYKIIEKRQSVAFWCNPISGHATLYWYQQILGQGPKLLIQFQNNGVVDDSQLPKDRFSAERLKGVDSTLKIQPAKLEDSAVYLCASSLALAGGPGETQYFGPGTRLLVL.

This clone was seen just once. V usage is TRBV3-1 (or the pseudogene TRBV3-2) and J usage is TRBJ1-1, with D uncertain. Germline V gene sequence: CDR1 LGHDT, CDR2 YNNKEL (reference sequence). The V and J ends lost 3 bases and 7 bases respectively, with 12 bases between them. The CDR3 length is 13 residues. The CDR3 DNA reads TGTGCCAGCAGCCAGAGCAGGCCAAATGAAGCTTTCTTT. Protein product: CASSQSRPNEAFF.

The chain is built from TRBV18 and TRBJ2-7; TRBD2 is a possible D gene (6 bases). Germline V lookup: CDR1 KGHSH, CDR2 LQKENI. CDR3 length: 13 residues. Trimming took off 3 bases at V and 5 bases at J, with 11 bases between the two ends. CDR3 region: CASSPGSGDEQYF. As DNA, the CDR3 is TGTGCCAGCTCACCCGGTTCGGGGGACGAGCAGTACTTC. The whole variable domain, filled in from reference TRBV18 and TRBJ2-7, reads NAGVMQNPRHLVRRRGQEARLRCSPMKGHSHVYWYRQLPEEGLKFMVYLQKENIIDESGMPKERFSAEFPKEGPSILRIQQVVRGDSAAYFCASSPGSGDEQYFGPGTRLTVT.

The V call is TRBV7-9, the J call TRBJ2-5; 11 bases align to TRBD1. V lost 5 bases and J lost 5; bases outside the gene matches: 7. The CDR3 spans 15 residues. The germline CDR1 and CDR2 sequences are SEHNR and FQNEAQ (reference sequence). The CDR3, as DNA: TGTGCCAGCAGCCTATGGACAGGGGGCGCCGAGACCCAGTACTTC. Translation gives CASSLWTGGAETQYF.

The J gene is TRBJ2-2, the V gene TRBV10-3; 11 nucleotides line up with TRBD1. With 7 bases clipped from V and 4 bases from J, the junction kept 2 bases outside the gene matches. The CDR3 has 14 amino acids. Germline lookup yields CDR1 ENHRY and CDR2 SYGVKD. This CDR3 is CAITGTGGTGELFF. Here the CDR3 DNA reads TGTGCCATCACCGGGACAGGGGGCACCGGGGAGCTGTTTTTT.

CDR3 protein: CASSEDDRGNTEAFF. In DNA, the CDR3 is TGTGCCAGCAGTGAAGACGACAGGGGAAACACTGAAGCTTTCTTT. This sequence joins TRBV6-1 and TRBJ1-1; 8 positions match TRBD1. J was trimmed by 2 bases and V by 1 base; bases with no gene match: 3. Germline V CDR1 and CDR2: MNHNS, SASEGT. CDR3 length equals 15 residues.

This chain uses TRBV6-5 with TRBJ1-2, with 8 bases matching TRBD1. The CDR3 has 15 residues. V lost 5 bases and J lost 4; bases outside the gene matches: 9. Germline V gene sequence: CDR1 MNHEY, CDR2 SVGAGI. The CDR3 loop reads CASSTNPDRVYGYTF. CDR3 DNA: TGTGCCAGCAGTACCAACCCGGACAGGGTCTATGGCTACACCTTC.

V usage is TRBV6-5 and J usage is TRBJ1-4, with D tentatively TRBD1 (5 bases). Germline lookup yields CDR1 MNHEY and CDR2 SVGAGI. This CDR3 contains 11 residues. V was trimmed by 6 bases and J by 8 bases, leaving 7 bases between them. The CDR3 reads CASRHREKLFF. CDR3 bases: TGTGCCAGCAGACACAGGGAAAAACTGTTTTTT.